In its sample, the clone carrying this T cell receptor beta chain was seen a few times. No antigen is known for it. This sample was included in a study of beta chain features in type 1 diabetes. It was one heparinised blood draw, averaging about 110 mL, that each donor gave. Expressed TCRB transcripts were sequenced after all isolated RNA was converted to cDNA. It was found that naive, central memory and regulatory T cell samples averaged around 3.8 million reads. Some clones are missing from TCRdb's copy, which holds only in-frame ones; the method was immunoSEQ multiplex PCR. The table includes roughly 730,000 clones, 13% detected once. Notes on the study in general: Fewer junction insertions and more nucleotide deletions appeared in type 1 diabetes patients. Moderately but significantly shorter TCRB CDR3s were found in Type 1 diabetes patients in all four CD4+ subsets.

The CDR3 has 15 amino acids. J gave up 1 base and V 7 bases, and 6 bases lay outside the gene matches. Germline CDR1 reads MNHNS; CDR2 reads SASEGT. This chain joins TRBV6-1 and TRBJ1-5; 8 nucleotides line up with TRBD1. The TCR originated in a man aged 18 to 29 with type 1 diabetes. Sequences were obtained from naive CD4+ T cells from blood. CDR3 sequence reads: CASTLQGGSNQPQHF. In DNA form, the CDR3 reads TGTGCCAGCACCCTACAGGGGGGCAGCAATCAGCCCCAGCATTTT.